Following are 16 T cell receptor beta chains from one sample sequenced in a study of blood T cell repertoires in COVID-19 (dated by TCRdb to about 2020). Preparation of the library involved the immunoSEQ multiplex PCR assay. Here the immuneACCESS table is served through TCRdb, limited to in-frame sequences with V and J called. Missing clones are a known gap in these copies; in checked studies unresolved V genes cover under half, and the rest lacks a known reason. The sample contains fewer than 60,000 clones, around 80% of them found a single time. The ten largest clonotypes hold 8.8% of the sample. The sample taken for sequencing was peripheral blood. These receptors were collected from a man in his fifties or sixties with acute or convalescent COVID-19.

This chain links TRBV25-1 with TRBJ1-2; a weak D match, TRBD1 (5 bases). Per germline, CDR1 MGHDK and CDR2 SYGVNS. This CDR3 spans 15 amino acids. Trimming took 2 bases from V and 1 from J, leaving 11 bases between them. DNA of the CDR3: TGTGCCAGCAGTGAAGCAGGGTCCCTTAACTATGGCTACACCTTC. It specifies CASSEAGSLNYGYTF.

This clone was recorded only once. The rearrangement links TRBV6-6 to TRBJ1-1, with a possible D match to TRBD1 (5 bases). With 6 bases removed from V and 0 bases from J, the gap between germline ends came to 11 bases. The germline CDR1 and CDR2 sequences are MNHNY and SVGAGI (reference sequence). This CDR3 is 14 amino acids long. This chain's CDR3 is CASSQGGMNTEAFF. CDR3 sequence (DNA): TGTGCCAGCAGCCAGGGAGGGATGAACACTGAAGCTTTCTTT.

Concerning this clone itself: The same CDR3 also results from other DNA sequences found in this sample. This CDR3 is CASSVTGGSSYEQYF. CDR3 in DNA: TGTGCCAGCAGCGTCACGGGGGGGAGCTCCTACGAGCAGTACTTC. J is TRBJ2-7 and V is TRBV9; 8 bases agree with TRBD2. Germline V gene data show CDR1 as SGDLS and CDR2 as YYNGEE. V shed 2 bases and J 0 bases; nucleotides not matched to a gene: 4. The CDR3 sequence is 15 residues long.

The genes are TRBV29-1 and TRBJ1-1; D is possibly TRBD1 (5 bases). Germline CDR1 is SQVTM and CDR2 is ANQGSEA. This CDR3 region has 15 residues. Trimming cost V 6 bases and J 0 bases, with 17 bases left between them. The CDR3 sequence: CSVGLGQAMNTEAFF. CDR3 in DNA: TGCAGCGTGGGGTTGGGGCAGGCGATGAACACTGAAGCTTTCTTT.

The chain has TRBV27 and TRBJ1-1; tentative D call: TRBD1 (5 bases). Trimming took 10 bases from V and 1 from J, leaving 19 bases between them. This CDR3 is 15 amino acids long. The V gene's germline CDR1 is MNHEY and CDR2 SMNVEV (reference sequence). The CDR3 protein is CATGDFTKGNTEAFF. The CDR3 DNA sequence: TGTGCCACCGGGGACTTTACAAAAGGGAACACTGAAGCTTTCTTT.

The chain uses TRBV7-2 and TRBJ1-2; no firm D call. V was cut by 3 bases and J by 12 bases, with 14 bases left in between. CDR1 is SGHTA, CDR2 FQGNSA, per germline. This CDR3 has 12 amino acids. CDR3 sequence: CASSLSAGSHTF. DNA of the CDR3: TGTGCCAGCAGCTTGTCGGCCGGGTCCCACACCTTC.

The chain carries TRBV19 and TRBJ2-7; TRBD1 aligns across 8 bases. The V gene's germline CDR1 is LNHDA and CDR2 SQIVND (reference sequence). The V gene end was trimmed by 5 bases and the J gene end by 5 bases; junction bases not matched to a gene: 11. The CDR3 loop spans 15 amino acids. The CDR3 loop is CASSAIQGALDEQYF. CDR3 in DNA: TGTGCCAGTAGTGCAATCCAGGGGGCTTTGGACGAGCAGTACTTC.

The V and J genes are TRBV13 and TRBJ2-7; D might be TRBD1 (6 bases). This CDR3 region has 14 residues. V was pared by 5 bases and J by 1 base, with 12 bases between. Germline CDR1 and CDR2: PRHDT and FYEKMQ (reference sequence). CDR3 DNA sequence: TGTGCCAGCAGCCCCCAGACAGGATCCTACGAGCAGTACTTC. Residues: CASSPQTGSYEQYF.

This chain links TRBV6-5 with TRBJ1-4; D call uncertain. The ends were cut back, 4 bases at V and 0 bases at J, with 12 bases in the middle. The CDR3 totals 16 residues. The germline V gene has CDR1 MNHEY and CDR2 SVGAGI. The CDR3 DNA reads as TGTGCCAGCAGTTCCGGCGGAACCGCAACTAATGAAAAACTGTTTTTT. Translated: CASSSGGTATNEKLFF.

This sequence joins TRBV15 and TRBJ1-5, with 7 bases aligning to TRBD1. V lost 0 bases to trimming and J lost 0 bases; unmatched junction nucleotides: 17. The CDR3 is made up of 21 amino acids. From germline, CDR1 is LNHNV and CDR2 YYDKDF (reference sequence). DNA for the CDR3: TGTGCCACCAGCAGAGAGGGTAGGTTCGGAGGGGGCGACGGTAGCAATCAGCCCCAGCATTTT. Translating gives CATSREGRFGGGDGSNQPQHF.

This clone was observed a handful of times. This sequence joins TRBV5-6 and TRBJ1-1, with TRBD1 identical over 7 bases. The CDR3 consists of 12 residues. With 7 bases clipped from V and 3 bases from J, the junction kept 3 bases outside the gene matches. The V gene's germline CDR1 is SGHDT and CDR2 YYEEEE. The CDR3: CASHRGYTEAFF. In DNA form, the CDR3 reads TGTGCCAGCCACAGGGGCTACACTGAAGCTTTCTTT.

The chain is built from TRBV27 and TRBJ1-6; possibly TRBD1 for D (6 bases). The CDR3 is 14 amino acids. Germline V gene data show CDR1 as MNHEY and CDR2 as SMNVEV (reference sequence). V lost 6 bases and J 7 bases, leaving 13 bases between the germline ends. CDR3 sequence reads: CASRGGGRNSPLHF. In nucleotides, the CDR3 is TGTGCCAGCAGAGGCGGGGGCAGAAATTCACCCCTCCACTTT.

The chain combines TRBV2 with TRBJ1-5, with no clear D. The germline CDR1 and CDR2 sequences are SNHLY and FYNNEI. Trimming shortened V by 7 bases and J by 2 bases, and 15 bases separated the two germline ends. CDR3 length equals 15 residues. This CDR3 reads CASTLGVLGNQPQHF. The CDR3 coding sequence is TGTGCCAGCACCCTCGGGGTTTTGGGCAATCAGCCCCAGCATTTT.

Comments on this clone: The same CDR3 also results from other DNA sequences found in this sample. CDR3 sequence reads: CASRDRDYSYEQYF. The CDR3 DNA sequence: TGTGCCAGCAGAGACAGGGATTATTCCTACGAGCAGTACTTC. The gene calls are TRBV5-5 and TRBJ2-7; 7 nucleotides align to TRBD1. Germline values: CDR1 SGHKS, CDR2 YYEKEE (reference sequence). Trimming took 5 bases from V and 1 from J; bases not matched to a gene: 6. This CDR3 has 14 residues.

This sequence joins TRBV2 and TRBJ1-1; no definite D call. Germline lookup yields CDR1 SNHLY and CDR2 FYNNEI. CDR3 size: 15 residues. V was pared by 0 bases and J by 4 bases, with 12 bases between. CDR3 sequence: CASSEAPGQATEAFF. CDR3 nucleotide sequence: TGTGCCAGCAGTGAAGCCCCTGGCCAGGCCACTGAAGCTTTCTTT.

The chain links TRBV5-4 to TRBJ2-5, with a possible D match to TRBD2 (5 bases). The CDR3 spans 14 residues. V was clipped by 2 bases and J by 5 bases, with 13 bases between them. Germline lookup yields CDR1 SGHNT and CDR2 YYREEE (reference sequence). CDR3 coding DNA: TGTGCCAGCAGCTTAGAGAGCGGCGCGGAGACCCAGTACTTC. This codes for CASSLESGAETQYF.